Below, one TCR beta chain is given with its context. This entry belongs to a study of blood T cell repertoires in COVID-19. Study background: Sources were T cells, B-cell-depleted T cells, or PBMCs; the material itself was cDNA or gDNA.

The length of the CDR3 is 13 residues. Per germline, CDR1 MNHEY and CDR2 SVGAGI. Losses at the gene ends were 2 bases for V and 3 bases for J; bases not matched to a gene: 0. Original processing notes: Estimation of nucleated cell counts relied on the amplification of reference gene primers. Only in-frame clones appear in the TCRdb table, and some are missing; sequencing was by immunoSEQ multiplex PCR. That table supplies the V and J calls and clone size; D and trimming were determined from the DNA. The sample lists about 210,000 clones, roughly 85% occurring once. This chain uses TRBV6-5 with TRBJ2-5; 7 bases line up with TRBD2. The specimen was peripheral blood. The TCR comes from a woman aged 40 to 50 with active or convalescent COVID-19. The chain's CDR3 is CASSYGGEETQYF. The CDR3 DNA follows: TGTGCCAGCAGTTACGGGGGGGAAGAGACCCAGTACTTC.